The TCR beta chain under discussion was sequenced for a study of CD8+ T cells in alopecia areata. Study-level results: Scalp and blood retained many expanded lesional clones during tofacitinib.

This sample's treatment: oral pan-JAK inhibitor, 5-10 mg twice daily. Alopecia areata patients provided lesional scalp punch biopsies and peripheral blood. The CDR3 consists of 14 residues. The V gene lost 7 bases and the J gene lost 0 bases, with 10 bases spanning the gap. Germline CDR1 is SEHNR and CDR2 is FQNEAQ (reference sequence). A note on this clone: Its antigen is still unknown.

Sequencing used cDNA as its template, made by extracting RNA and reverse transcribing it. Generated by immunoSEQ multiplex PCR, the TCRdb table keeps only in-frame clones and is missing some. Among under 150,000 clones, 53% were seen once, and the ten largest hold about 0.5%. This receptor was identified in a human donor with alopecia areata. The V gene is TRBV7-9, the J gene TRBJ2-1; the D gene is possibly TRBD2 (6 bases). Here the sequenced sample was CD4+ T cells sorted from blood, taken at week 4, from a patient treated with tofacitinib. CDR3 nucleotide sequence: TGTGCCAGCACCTCGCGGGGCTCCTACAATGAGCAGTTCTTC. Amino acids: CASTSRGSYNEQFF. Looking up the rest from reference TRBV7-9 and TRBJ2-1 gives the full variable domain: DTGVSQNPRHKITKRGQNVTFRCDPISEHNRLYWYRQTLGQGPEFLTYFQNEAQLEKSRLLSDRFSAERPKGSFSTLEIQRTEQGDSAMYLCASTSRGSYNEQFFGPGTRLTVL.